This is a list of T cell receptor beta chains from one sample in a study of T cell responses to AZD1222 COVID-19 vaccine. The method was immunoSEQ multiplex PCR; TCRdb's version includes in-frame clones alone and lacks a portion of them. The data show some 170,000 clones, about 88% seen once. The input for sequencing was peripheral blood, taken on day 0 of AZD1222 vaccination. Receptors originate from an adult in good health. The CDR3 runs from the conserved cysteine through the conserved F or W. Each record gives: CDR3 DNA, CDR3 protein, J gene, D gene, V gene, CDR3 length, clone size. A D gene is named only where the DNA matches it firmly. Expanded clones are given a class, and other clones once, few, many or no size at all.

DNA: TGTGCCAGCAGCTTGGCCGGGGGGTCTGGGGCCAACGTCCTGACTTTC
CDR3: CASSLAGGSGANVLTF
J: TRBJ2-6
D: TRBD2
V: TRBV5-5
length: 16
size: -

DNA: TGTGCCAGCACTCCCCGCAGGGGAAACTATGGCTACACCTTC
CDR3: CASTPRRGNYGYTF
J: TRBJ1-2
D: -
V: TRBV7-2
length: 14
size: -

DNA: TGTGCCAGCAGGGGACAGGGAGCTAACTATGGCTACACCTTC
CDR3: CASRGQGANYGYTF
J: TRBJ1-2
D: TRBD1
V: TRBV9
length: 14
size: -

DNA: TGCAGCGTTGAGGGCCAGACATTCAATGAGCAGTTCTTC
CDR3: CSVEGQTFNEQFF
J: TRBJ2-1
D: -
V: TRBV29-1
length: 13
size: once

DNA: TGCGCCAGCAGCCAAGAGGCCCATGGACTAGCGTTCTCCGAGCAGTACTTC
CDR3: CASSQEAHGLAFSEQYF
J: TRBJ2-7
D: TRBD2
V: TRBV4-3
length: 17
size: -

DNA: TGTGCCAGCAGCTTAGATGTGCCGGATAACTATGGCTACACCTTC
CDR3: CASSLDVPDNYGYTF
J: TRBJ1-2
D: -
V: TRBV7-8
length: 15
size: few

DNA: TGTGCCAGTAGTCCGGGGGCCGCTTTCTCTGGCTACACCTTC
CDR3: CASSPGAAFSGYTF
J: TRBJ1-2
D: -
V: TRBV19
length: 14
size: -

DNA: TGTGCCAGCACGGCGGGGGACCTGGATGAGCAGTTCTTC
CDR3: CASTAGDLDEQFF
J: TRBJ2-1
D: TRBD2
V: TRBV3-1/TRBV3-2
length: 13
size: -

DNA: TGCAGTGCTAGTGGTCGGGAGGGAAGCACAGATACGCAGTATTTT
CDR3: CSASGREGSTDTQYF
J: TRBJ2-3
D: TRBD2
V: TRBV20-1
length: 15
size: -

DNA: TGTGCCAGCAGCGCGGGAGACAGGGGGCGTAAGGACTATGGCTACACCTTC
CDR3: CASSAGDRGRKDYGYTF
J: TRBJ1-2
D: TRBD1
V: TRBV9
length: 17
size: -

DNA: TGTGCCAGCAGCCCTGGGACAGGGGGAAACACCATATATTTT
CDR3: CASSPGTGGNTIYF
J: TRBJ1-3
D: TRBD1
V: TRBV14
length: 14
size: -

DNA: TGTGCCAGCAGCGTACGTCCGGGGGCGTATGGAGAGACCCAGTACTTC
CDR3: CASSVRPGAYGETQYF
J: TRBJ2-5
D: -
V: TRBV9
length: 16
size: -

DNA: TGTGCCAGCAGCTTAAGGGAGACTAACTATGGCTACACCTTC
CDR3: CASSLRETNYGYTF
J: TRBJ1-2
D: -
V: TRBV7-8
length: 14
size: -

DNA: TGTGCCAGCAGTGAAACGGGGATGAACACTGAAGCTTTCTTT
CDR3: CASSETGMNTEAFF
J: TRBJ1-1
D: -
V: TRBV7-3
length: 14
size: -

DNA: TGTGCCAGCAGACCTAGCGGGACAGGGAATGAAAAACTGTTTTTT
CDR3: CASRPSGTGNEKLFF
J: TRBJ1-4
D: TRBD1
V: TRBV28
length: 15
size: -

DNA: TGTGCCAACCAGCATGAGATCTATGGCTACACCTTC
CDR3: CANQHEIYGYTF
J: TRBJ1-2
D: -
V: TRBV28
length: 12
size: -

DNA: TGTGCCAGCAGAGGCGGGGGAGCTCTAGAGACCCAGTACTTC
CDR3: CASRGGGALETQYF
J: TRBJ2-5
D: TRBD2
V: TRBV28
length: 14
size: -

DNA: TGTGCCAGCACGGGACAGGGGTTACAAGAGACCCAGTACTTC
CDR3: CASTGQGLQETQYF
J: TRBJ2-5
D: TRBD1
V: TRBV2
length: 14
size: -

DNA: TGTGCCAGCAGCTTAGCCAGGGGAGACATTCAGTACTTC
CDR3: CASSLARGDIQYF
J: TRBJ2-4
D: -
V: TRBV7-9
length: 13
size: -

DNA: TGTGCCAGCAGCAAGTACACTGAAGCTTTCTTT
CDR3: CASSKYTEAFF
J: TRBJ1-1
D: -
V: TRBV5-6
length: 11
size: -

DNA: TGTGCCAGCAGCTCTCAGACAGGGGAGGGGGAAAAACTGTTTTTT
CDR3: CASSSQTGEGEKLFF
J: TRBJ1-4
D: TRBD1
V: TRBV5-6
length: 15
size: -

DNA: TGTGCCAGCAGTTACCAGGTGGGGCCGGAGACCCAGTACTTC
CDR3: CASSYQVGPETQYF
J: TRBJ2-5
D: -
V: TRBV6-2/TRBV6-3
length: 14
size: once

DNA: TGTGCCAGCAGTTTAATCGCCAGGTCCACCACTGAAGCTTTCTTT
CDR3: CASSLIARSTTEAFF
J: TRBJ1-1
D: -
V: TRBV27
length: 15
size: few

DNA: TGTGCCAGTAGTATTACGGACAGGGGGATCACCAATGAGCAGTTCTTC
CDR3: CASSITDRGITNEQFF
J: TRBJ2-1
D: TRBD1
V: TRBV19
length: 16
size: -

DNA: TGTGCCAGCAGCTTAGAACAGGGAGTAGCCGGGGAGCTGTTTTTT
CDR3: CASSLEQGVAGELFF
J: TRBJ2-2
D: -
V: TRBV7-8
length: 15
size: once

DNA: TGCAGCGTGGGGGACAGGGGCTCCTACGAGCAGTACTTC
CDR3: CSVGDRGSYEQYF
J: TRBJ2-7
D: TRBD1
V: TRBV29-1
length: 13
size: -

DNA: TGTGCCAGCAGTTTGCGCCGGGACGTAGCTAACTATGGCTACACCTTC
CDR3: CASSLRRDVANYGYTF
J: TRBJ1-2
D: -
V: TRBV27
length: 16
size: -

DNA: TGTGCCAGCTCACCTTTCGAAGGGGGCTACACCTTC
CDR3: CASSPFEGGYTF
J: TRBJ1-2
D: -
V: TRBV18
length: 12
size: -

DNA: TGCGCCAGCAGCCCACGATTAACTAGCGGGGGGTACAACACCGGGGAGCTGTTTTTT
CDR3: CASSPRLTSGGYNTGELFF
J: TRBJ2-2
D: TRBD2
V: TRBV5-1
length: 19
size: -

DNA: TGTGCCTGGAGGCCCCCCAGGGGAAGGGAGAACACTGAAGCTTTCTTT
CDR3: CAWRPPRGRENTEAFF
J: TRBJ1-1
D: -
V: TRBV30
length: 16
size: -

DNA: TGTGCCAGCAGTTCCCGGACAGACTTCCAAGAGACCCAGTACTTC
CDR3: CASSSRTDFQETQYF
J: TRBJ2-5
D: -
V: TRBV5-4
length: 15
size: -

DNA: TGTGCCTCCAGGGCGGGGAGAGTGCAGCCCCAGCATTTT
CDR3: CASRAGRVQPQHF
J: TRBJ1-5
D: -
V: TRBV28
length: 13
size: -

DNA: TGTGCCAGCACCCTGAGCGGGGAAGAGACCCAGTACTTC
CDR3: CASTLSGEETQYF
J: TRBJ2-5
D: TRBD2
V: TRBV5-5
length: 13
size: few

DNA: TGTGCCAGCAGTGCCTTGGGGCTGACAAACACTGAAGCTTTCTTT
CDR3: CASSALGLTNTEAFF
J: TRBJ1-1
D: -
V: TRBV2
length: 15
size: -

DNA: TGTGCCTGGAGTCCGGCAGCAAACTATGGCTACACCTTC
CDR3: CAWSPAANYGYTF
J: TRBJ1-2
D: -
V: TRBV30
length: 13
size: -

DNA: TGTGCCAGCAGCCTGACAGGGGTGAACACTGAAGCTTTCTTT
CDR3: CASSLTGVNTEAFF
J: TRBJ1-1
D: TRBD1
V: TRBV4-2
length: 14
size: -

DNA: TGTGCCAGCAGCTCCGCACCCTGGACTAGCGGGACCCGTGGCACAGATACGCAGTATTTT
CDR3: CASSSAPWTSGTRGTDTQYF
J: TRBJ2-3
D: TRBD2
V: TRBV7-3
length: 20
size: -

DNA: TGTGCCAGTAGTATAAGAGGGCTCAGGAACTACAATGAGCAGTTCTTC
CDR3: CASSIRGLRNYNEQFF
J: TRBJ2-1
D: -
V: TRBV19
length: 16
size: once

DNA: TGTGCCAGCAGTTTAGTAAGGGGTCAGACCCAGTACTTC
CDR3: CASSLVRGQTQYF
J: TRBJ2-5
D: -
V: TRBV27
length: 13
size: -

DNA: TGCAGCGTTGAACCGCCACCAGGGATTATAGAAGGCTACACCTTC
CDR3: CSVEPPPGIIEGYTF
J: TRBJ1-2
D: -
V: TRBV29-1
length: 15
size: -

DNA: TGTGCCAGCAGTGACCCAGGGAGGACTGAAGCTTTCTTT
CDR3: CASSDPGRTEAFF
J: TRBJ1-1
D: -
V: TRBV6-1
length: 13
size: -

DNA: TGTGCCAGCAGCCACCATGCTTTCTTT
CDR3: CASSHHAFF
J: TRBJ1-1
D: -
V: TRBV25-1
length: 9
size: -

DNA: TGTGCCAGCAGCTCCGGGGGGACGATTAGCACAGATACGCAGTATTTT
CDR3: CASSSGGTISTDTQYF
J: TRBJ2-3
D: TRBD2
V: TRBV11-2
length: 16
size: few

DNA: TGCGCCAGCAGCCAAGGTTCGGGGCAAAGATACGAGCAGTACTTC
CDR3: CASSQGSGQRYEQYF
J: TRBJ2-7
D: -
V: TRBV4-1
length: 15
size: -

DNA: TGTGCCAGCAGTTACGGGGGACTACCCACCGGGGAGCTGTTTTTT
CDR3: CASSYGGLPTGELFF
J: TRBJ2-2
D: TRBD2
V: TRBV6-2/TRBV6-3
length: 15
size: -

DNA: TGTGCCAGCAGTTACGGGGCAGGGAGCAATCAGCCCCAGCATTTT
CDR3: CASSYGAGSNQPQHF
J: TRBJ1-5
D: -
V: TRBV6-5
length: 15
size: -

DNA: TGTGCCTGGAGCTTGGGGGGTAACACTGAAGCTTTCTTT
CDR3: CAWSLGGNTEAFF
J: TRBJ1-1
D: -
V: TRBV30
length: 13
size: -

DNA: TGTGCCAGCAGCCAGGGGCTCCGGGACACCGGGGAGCTGTTTTTT
CDR3: CASSQGLRDTGELFF
J: TRBJ2-2
D: -
V: TRBV13
length: 15
size: -

DNA: TGTGCCAGCAGCTTTGAGATACGGCAGTTCTTC
CDR3: CASSFEIRQFF
J: TRBJ2-1
D: -
V: TRBV11-2
length: 11
size: -

DNA: TGTGCCAGCTCCTCAGGGGGGGCTCAGCCCCAGCATTTT
CDR3: CASSSGGAQPQHF
J: TRBJ1-5
D: TRBD1
V: TRBV6-5
length: 13
size: once

DNA: TGTGCCAGCAGCCCCAGCGGGGGCTACAATGAGCAGTTCTTC
CDR3: CASSPSGGYNEQFF
J: TRBJ2-1
D: TRBD2
V: TRBV28
length: 14
size: few

DNA: TGCGCCAGCAGCTTGGAGGGGAACTCTGGAAACACCATATATTTT
CDR3: CASSLEGNSGNTIYF
J: TRBJ1-3
D: -
V: TRBV5-1
length: 15
size: -

DNA: TGTGCCAGCAAGAAAGAGGCGGGAGGGCCCTACGAGCAGTACTTC
CDR3: CASKKEAGGPYEQYF
J: TRBJ2-7
D: TRBD2
V: TRBV6-5
length: 15
size: few

DNA: TGTGCCACCAGCGATTGGGCGGGGAACACCGGGGAGCTGTTTTTT
CDR3: CATSDWAGNTGELFF
J: TRBJ2-2
D: -
V: TRBV15
length: 15
size: -

DNA: TGTGCCAGCACATACTCTAATGAAAAACTGTTTTTT
CDR3: CASTYSNEKLFF
J: TRBJ1-4
D: -
V: TRBV2
length: 12
size: -

DNA: TGTGCCAGCAGCCGGGGGACAGGGTCGCGTGAGCAGTTCTTC
CDR3: CASSRGTGSREQFF
J: TRBJ2-1
D: TRBD1
V: TRBV5-4
length: 14
size: -

DNA: TGTGCCAGCAGTTTGGACAGGTCGATGGTGAACTATGGCTACACCTTC
CDR3: CASSLDRSMVNYGYTF
J: TRBJ1-2
D: TRBD1
V: TRBV28
length: 16
size: -